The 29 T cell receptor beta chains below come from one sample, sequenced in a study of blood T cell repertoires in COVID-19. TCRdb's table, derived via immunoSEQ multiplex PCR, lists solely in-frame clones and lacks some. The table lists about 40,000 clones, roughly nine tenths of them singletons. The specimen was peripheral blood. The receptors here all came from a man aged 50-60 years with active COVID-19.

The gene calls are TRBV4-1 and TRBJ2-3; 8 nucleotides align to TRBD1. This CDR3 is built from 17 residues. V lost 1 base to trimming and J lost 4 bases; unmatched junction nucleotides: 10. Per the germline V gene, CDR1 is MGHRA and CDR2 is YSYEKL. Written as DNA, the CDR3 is TGCGCCAGCAGCCAAGGGGTAGACAGGGGAGCCTCAGATACGCAGTATTTT. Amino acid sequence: CASSQGVDRGASDTQYF.

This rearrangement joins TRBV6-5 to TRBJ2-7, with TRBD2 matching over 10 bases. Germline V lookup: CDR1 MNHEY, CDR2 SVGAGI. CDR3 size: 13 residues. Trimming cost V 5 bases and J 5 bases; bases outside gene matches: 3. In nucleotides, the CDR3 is TGTGCCAGCAGTACTAGCGGGATGAACGAGCAGTACTTC. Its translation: CASSTSGMNEQYF.

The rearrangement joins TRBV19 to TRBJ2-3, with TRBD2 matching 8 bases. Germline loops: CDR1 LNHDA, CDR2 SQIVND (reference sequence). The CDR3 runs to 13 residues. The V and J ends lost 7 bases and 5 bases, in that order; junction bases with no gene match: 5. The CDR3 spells CASKAGGGDTQYF. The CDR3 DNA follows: TGTGCCAGTAAGGCGGGAGGTGGAGATACGCAGTATTTT.

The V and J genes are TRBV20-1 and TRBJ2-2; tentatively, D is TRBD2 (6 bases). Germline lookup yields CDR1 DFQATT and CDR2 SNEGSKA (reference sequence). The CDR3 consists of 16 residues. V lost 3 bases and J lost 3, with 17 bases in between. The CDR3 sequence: CSASRGLPLDTGELFF. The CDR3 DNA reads TGCAGTGCTAGTCGGGGGTTACCCTTGGACACCGGGGAGCTGTTTTTT.

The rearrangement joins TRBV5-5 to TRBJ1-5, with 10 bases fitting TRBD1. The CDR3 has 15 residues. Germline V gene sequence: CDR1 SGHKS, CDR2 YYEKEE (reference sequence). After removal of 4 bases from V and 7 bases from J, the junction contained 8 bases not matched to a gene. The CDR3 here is CASSGGTGERQPQHF. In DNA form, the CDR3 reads TGTGCCAGCAGCGGGGGGACAGGGGAAAGACAGCCCCAGCATTTT.

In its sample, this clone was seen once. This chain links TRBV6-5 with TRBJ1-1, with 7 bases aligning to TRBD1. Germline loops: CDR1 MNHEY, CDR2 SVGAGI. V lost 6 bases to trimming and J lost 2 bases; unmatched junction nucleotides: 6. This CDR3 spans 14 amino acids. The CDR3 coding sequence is TGTGCCAGCAGACCCGGGACAGCTAACACTGAAGCTTTCTTT. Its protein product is CASRPGTANTEAFF.

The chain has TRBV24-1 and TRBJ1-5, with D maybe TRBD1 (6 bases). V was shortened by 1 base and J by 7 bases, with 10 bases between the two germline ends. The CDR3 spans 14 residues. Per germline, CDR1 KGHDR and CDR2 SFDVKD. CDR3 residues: CATSDFNRVQPQHF. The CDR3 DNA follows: TGTGCCACCAGTGATTTCAACAGGGTCCAGCCCCAGCATTTT.

The CDR3 nucleotides read TGTGCCACCTCCACAGAGGTGCGGGGCCCCTACGAGCAGTACTTC. Translating it yields CATSTEVRGPYEQYF. V gene TRBV6-5 combines with J gene TRBJ2-7, with D possibly being TRBD2 (6 bases). Trimming shortened V by 10 bases and J by 2 bases, and 21 bases separated the two germline ends. This CDR3 contains 15 residues. Germline loops: CDR1 MNHEY, CDR2 SVGAGI.

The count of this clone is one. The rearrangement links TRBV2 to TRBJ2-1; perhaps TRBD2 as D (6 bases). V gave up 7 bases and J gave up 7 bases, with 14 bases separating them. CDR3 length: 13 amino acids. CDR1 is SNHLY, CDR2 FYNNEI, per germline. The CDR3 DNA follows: TGTGCCAGCACGAAGGCAGGAGGGAATGAGCAGTTCTTC. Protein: CASTKAGGNEQFF.

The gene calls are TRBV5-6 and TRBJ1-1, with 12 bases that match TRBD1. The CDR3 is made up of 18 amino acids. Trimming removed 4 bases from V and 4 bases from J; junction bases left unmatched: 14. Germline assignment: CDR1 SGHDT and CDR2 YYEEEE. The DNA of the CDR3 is TGTGCCAGCAGCGGGCGGGGGACAGGGGGCCGAATCGGCACTGAAGCTTTCTTT. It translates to CASSGRGTGGRIGTEAFF.

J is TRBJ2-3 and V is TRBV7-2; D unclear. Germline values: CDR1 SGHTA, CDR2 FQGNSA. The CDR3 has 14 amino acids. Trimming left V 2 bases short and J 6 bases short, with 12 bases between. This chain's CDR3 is CASSLPGGYDTQYF. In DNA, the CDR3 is TGTGCCAGCAGCTTACCAGGTGGCTATGATACGCAGTATTTT.

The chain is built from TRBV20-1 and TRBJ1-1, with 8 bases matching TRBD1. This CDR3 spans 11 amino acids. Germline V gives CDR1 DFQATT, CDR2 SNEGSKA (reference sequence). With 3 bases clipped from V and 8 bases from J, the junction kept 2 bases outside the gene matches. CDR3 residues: CSARRDREAFF. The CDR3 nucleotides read TGCAGTGCTAGGAGGGACAGGGAAGCTTTCTTT.

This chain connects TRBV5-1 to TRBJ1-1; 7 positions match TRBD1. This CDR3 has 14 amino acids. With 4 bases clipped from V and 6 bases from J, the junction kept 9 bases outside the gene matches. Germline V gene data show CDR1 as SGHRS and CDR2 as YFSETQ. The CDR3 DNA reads TGCGCCAGCAGCGTAACCGGGACAGACCCTGAAGCTTTCTTT. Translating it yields CASSVTGTDPEAFF.

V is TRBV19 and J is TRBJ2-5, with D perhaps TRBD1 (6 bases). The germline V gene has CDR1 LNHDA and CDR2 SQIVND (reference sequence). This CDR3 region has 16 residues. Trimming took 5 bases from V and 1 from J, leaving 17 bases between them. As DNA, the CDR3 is TGTGCCAGTAGTCCGCGGACCACGACAGGCCAAGAGACCCAGTACTTC. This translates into CASSPRTTTGQETQYF.

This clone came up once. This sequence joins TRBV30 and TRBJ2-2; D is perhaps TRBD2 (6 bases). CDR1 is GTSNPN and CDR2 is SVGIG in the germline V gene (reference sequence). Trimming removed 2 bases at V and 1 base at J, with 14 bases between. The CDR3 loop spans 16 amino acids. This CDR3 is CAWSSGGAMNTGELFF. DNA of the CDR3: TGTGCCTGGAGTAGCGGAGGGGCCATGAACACCGGGGAGCTGTTTTTT.

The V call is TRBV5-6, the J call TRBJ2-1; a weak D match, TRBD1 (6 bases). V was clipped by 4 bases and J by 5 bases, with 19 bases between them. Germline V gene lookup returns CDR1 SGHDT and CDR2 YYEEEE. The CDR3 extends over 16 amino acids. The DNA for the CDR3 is TGTGCCAGCAGCGCCCCAGACAGGCCTTTAAACAATGAGCAGTTCTTC. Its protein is CASSAPDRPLNNEQFF.

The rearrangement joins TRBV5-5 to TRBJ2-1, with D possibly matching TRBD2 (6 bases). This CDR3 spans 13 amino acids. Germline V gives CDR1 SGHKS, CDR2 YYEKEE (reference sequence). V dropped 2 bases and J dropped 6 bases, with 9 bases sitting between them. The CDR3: CASSFGSGNEQFF. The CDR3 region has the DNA TGTGCCAGCAGCTTCGGGAGTGGCAATGAGCAGTTCTTC.

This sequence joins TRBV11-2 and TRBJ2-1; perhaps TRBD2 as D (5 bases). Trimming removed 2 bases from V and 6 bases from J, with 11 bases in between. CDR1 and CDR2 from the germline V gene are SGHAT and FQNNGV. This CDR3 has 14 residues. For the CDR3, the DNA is TGTGCCAGCAGCTTACTTATCGAGGGCAATGAGCAGTTCTTC. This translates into CASSLLIEGNEQFF.

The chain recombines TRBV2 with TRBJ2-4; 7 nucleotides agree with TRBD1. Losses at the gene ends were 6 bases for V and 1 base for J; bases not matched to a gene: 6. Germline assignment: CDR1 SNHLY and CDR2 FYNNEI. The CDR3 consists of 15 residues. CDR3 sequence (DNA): TGTGCCAGCAGCGACAGGGTGGGGGCCAAAAACATTCAGTACTTC. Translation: CASSDRVGAKNIQYF.

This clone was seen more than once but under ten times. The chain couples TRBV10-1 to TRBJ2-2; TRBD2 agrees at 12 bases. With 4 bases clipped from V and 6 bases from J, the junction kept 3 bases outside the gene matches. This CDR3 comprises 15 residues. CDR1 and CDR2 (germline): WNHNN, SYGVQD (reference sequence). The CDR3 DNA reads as TGCGCCAGCAGTGTGACTAGCGGGAGTTCCGGGGAGCTGTTTTTT. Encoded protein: CASSVTSGSSGELFF.

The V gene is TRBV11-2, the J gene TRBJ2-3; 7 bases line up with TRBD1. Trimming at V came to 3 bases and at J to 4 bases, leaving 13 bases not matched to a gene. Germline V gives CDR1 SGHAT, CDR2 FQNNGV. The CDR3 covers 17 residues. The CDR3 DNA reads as TGTGCCAGCAGCTTCCTTCGTATACAGGGGCCCCCAGATACGCAGTATTTT. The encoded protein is CASSFLRIQGPPDTQYF.

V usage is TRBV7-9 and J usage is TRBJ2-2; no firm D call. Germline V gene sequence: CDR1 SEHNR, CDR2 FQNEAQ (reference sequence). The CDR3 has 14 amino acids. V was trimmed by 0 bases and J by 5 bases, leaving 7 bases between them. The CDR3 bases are TGTGCCAGCAGCTTAGCTAGCCAGACCGGGGAGCTGTTTTTT. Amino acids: CASSLASQTGELFF.

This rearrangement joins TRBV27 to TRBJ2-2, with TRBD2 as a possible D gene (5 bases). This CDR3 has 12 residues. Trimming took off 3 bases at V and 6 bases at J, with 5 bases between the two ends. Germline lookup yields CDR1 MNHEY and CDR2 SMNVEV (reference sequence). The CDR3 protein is CASSLEAGELFF. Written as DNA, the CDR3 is TGTGCCAGCAGTTTGGAGGCCGGGGAGCTGTTTTTT.

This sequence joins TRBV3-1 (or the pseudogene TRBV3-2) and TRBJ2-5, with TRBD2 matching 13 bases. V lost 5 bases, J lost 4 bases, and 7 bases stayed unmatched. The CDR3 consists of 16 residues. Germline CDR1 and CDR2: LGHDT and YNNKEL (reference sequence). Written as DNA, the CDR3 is TGTGCCAGCAGCAAGGGGACTAGCGGGATCGGAGAGACCCAGTACTTC. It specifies CASSKGTSGIGETQYF.

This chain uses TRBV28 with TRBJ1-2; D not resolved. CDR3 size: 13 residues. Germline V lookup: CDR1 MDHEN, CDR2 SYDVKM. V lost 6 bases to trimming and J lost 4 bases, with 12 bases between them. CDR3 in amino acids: CASSPGTFYGYTF. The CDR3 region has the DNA TGTGCCAGCAGCCCAGGCACCTTCTATGGCTACACCTTC.

The CDR3 loop reads CASSLGMNTEAFF. Written as DNA, the CDR3 is TGTGCCAGCAGCCTCGGGATGAACACTGAAGCTTTCTTT. The rearrangement links TRBV6-5 to TRBJ1-1; D uncertain. This CDR3 is built from 13 residues. Germline-derived CDR1 and CDR2 are MNHEY and SVGAGI. V was pared by 6 bases and J by 0 bases, with 8 bases between.

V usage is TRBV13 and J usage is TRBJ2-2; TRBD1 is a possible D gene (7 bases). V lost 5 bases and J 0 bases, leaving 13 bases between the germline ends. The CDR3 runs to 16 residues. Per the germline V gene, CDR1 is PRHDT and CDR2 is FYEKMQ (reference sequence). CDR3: CASSRGDSSNTGELFF. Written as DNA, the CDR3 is TGTGCCAGCAGCCGCGGGGACAGCTCGAACACCGGGGAGCTGTTTTTT. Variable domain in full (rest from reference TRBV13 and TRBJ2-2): AAGVIQSPRHLIKEKRETATLKCYPIPRHDTVYWYQQGPGQDPQFLISFYEKMQSDKGSIPDRFSAQQFSDYHSELNMSSLELGDSALYFCASSRGDSSNTGELFFGEGSRLTVL.

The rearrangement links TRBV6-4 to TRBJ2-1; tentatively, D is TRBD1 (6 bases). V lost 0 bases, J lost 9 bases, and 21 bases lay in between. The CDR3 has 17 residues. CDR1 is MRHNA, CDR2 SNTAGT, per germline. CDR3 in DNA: TGTGCCAGCAGTGACTCGACAAAGGACAGCACGAGGGGTGAGCAGTTCTTC. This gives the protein CASSDSTKDSTRGEQFF.

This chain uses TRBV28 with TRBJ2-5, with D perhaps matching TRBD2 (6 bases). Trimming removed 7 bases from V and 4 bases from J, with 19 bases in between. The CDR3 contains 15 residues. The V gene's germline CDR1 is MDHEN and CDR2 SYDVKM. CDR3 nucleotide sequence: TGTGCCAGCACCCCCCTCCAACTGGGGGGAGAGACCCAGTACTTC. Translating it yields CASTPLQLGGETQYF.